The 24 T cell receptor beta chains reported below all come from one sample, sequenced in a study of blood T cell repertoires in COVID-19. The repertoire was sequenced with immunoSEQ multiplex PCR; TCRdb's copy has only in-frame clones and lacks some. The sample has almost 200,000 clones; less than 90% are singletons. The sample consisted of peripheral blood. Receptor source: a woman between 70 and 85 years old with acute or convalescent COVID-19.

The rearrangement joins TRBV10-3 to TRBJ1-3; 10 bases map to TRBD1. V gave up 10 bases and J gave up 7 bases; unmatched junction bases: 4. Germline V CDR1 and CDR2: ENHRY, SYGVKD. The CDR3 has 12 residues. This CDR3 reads CATEGQGNTIYF. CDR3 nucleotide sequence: TGTGCCACCGAGGGACAGGGGAACACCATATATTTT.

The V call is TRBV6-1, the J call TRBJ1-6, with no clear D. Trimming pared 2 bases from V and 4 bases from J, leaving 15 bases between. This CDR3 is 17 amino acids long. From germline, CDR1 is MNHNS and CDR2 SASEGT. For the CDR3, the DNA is TGTGCCAGCAGTGAACAGGCCCCTAACAGATATAATTCACCCCTCCACTTT. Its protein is CASSEQAPNRYNSPLHF.

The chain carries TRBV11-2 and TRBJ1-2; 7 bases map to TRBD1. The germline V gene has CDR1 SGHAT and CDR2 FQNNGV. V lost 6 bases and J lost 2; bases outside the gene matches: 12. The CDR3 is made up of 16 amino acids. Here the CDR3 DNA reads TGTGCCAGCAGTTCTAATAACAGGGGCACGAACTATGGCTACACCTTC. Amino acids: CASSSNNRGTNYGYTF.

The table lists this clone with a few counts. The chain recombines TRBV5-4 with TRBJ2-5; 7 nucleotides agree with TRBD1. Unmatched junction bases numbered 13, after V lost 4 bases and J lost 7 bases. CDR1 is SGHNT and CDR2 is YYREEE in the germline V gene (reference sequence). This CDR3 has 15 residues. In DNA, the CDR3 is TGTGCCAGCAGCACGGGACAGAATGTCTTAGGGACCCAGTACTTC. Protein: CASSTGQNVLGTQYF.

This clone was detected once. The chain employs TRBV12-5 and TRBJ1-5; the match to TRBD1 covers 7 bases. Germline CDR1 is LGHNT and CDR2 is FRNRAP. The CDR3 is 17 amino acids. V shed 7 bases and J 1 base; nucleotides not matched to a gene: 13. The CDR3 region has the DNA TGTGCTAGTGCTCTTCAAACAGGGGCAGGCAGCAATCAGCCCCAGCATTTT. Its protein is CASALQTGAGSNQPQHF.

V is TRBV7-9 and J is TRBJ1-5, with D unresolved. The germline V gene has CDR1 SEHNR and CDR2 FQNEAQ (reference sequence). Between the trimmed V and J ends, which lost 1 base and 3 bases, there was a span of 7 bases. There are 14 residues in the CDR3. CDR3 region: CASSLESYNQPQHF. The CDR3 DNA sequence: TGTGCCAGCAGCTTAGAGTCCTACAATCAGCCCCAGCATTTT.

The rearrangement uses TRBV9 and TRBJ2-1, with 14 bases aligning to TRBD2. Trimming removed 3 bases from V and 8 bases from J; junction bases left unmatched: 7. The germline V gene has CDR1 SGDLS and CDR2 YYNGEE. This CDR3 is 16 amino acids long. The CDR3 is CASSAGLAGAGYEQFF. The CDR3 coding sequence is TGTGCCAGCAGCGCGGGACTAGCGGGAGCGGGATATGAGCAGTTCTTC.

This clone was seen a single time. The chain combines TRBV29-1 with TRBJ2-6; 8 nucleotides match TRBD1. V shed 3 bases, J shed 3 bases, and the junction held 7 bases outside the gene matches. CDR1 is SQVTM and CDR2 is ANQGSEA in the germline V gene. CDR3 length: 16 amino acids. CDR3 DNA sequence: TGCAGCGTTGAGACAGGGGCGTGGGATGGGGCCAACGTCCTGACTTTC. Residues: CSVETGAWDGANVLTF.

This CDR3 reads CASSIGSAGNEKLFF. CDR3 in DNA: TGTGCCAGTAGTATTGGGTCCGCGGGAAATGAAAAACTGTTTTTT. This rearrangement joins TRBV19 to TRBJ1-4; D gene unclear. The germline V gene has CDR1 LNHDA and CDR2 SQIVND (reference sequence). Trimming stripped 3 bases from V and 5 bases from J, with 13 bases between. The CDR3 runs to 15 residues.

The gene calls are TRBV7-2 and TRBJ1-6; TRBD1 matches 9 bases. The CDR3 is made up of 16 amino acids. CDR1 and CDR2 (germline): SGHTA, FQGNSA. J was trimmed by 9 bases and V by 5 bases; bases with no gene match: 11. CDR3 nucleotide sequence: TGTGCCAGCAGCATATACAGGACAGGGGACGGTTCACCCCTCCACTTT. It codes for CASSIYRTGDGSPLHF.

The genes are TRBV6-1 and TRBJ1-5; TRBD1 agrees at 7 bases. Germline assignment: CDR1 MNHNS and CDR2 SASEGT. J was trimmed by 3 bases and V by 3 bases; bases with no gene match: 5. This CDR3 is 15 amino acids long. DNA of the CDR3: TGTGCCAGCAGTGACAACAGGGGTGACAATCAGCCCCAGCATTTT. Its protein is CASSDNRGDNQPQHF.

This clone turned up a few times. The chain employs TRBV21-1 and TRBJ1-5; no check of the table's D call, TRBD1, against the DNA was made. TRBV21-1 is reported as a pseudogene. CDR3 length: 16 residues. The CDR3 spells CASSKEVGGSNQPQHF. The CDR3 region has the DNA TGTGCCAGCAGCAAAGAGGTAGGGGGTAGCAATCAGCCCCAGCATTTT.

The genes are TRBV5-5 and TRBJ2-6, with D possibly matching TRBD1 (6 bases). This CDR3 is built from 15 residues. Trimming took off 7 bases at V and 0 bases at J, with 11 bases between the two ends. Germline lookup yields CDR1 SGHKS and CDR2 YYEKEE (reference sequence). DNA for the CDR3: TGTGCCAGCGGGGGACAAGTCTCTGGGGCCAACGTCCTGACTTTC. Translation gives CASGGQVSGANVLTF.

The CDR3 sequence: CASSFGQGLYGYTF. The CDR3 DNA is TGTGCCAGCAGCTTCGGACAGGGTTTGTATGGCTACACCTTC. The V gene is TRBV11-2, the J gene TRBJ1-2; 8 bases are a match to TRBD1. Germline values: CDR1 SGHAT, CDR2 FQNNGV. J gave up 5 bases and V 3 bases, and 5 bases lay outside the gene matches. The length of the CDR3 is 14 residues. Using reference TRBV11-2 and TRBJ1-2 for the parts outside the CDR3, the full variable domain is EAGVAQSPRYKIIEKRQSVAFWCNPISGHATLYWYQQILGQGPKLLIQFQNNGVVDDSQLPKDRFSAERLKGVDSTLKIQPAKLEDSAVYLCASSFGQGLYGYTFGSGTRLTVV.

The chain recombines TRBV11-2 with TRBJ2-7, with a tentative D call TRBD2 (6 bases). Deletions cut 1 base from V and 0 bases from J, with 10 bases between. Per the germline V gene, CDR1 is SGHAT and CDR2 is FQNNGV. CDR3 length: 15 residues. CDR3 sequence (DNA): TGTGCCAGCAGCTTAGGGGGGACTCCCTCCTACGAGCAGTACTTC. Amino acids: CASSLGGTPSYEQYF.

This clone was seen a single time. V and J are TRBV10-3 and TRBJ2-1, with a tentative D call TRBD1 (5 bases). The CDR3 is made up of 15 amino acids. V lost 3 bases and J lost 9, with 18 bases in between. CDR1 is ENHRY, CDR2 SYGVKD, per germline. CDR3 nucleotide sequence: TGTGCCATCAGTGAATCAGGGTTACGGGTCAGTGAGCAGTTCTTC. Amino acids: CAISESGLRVSEQFF.

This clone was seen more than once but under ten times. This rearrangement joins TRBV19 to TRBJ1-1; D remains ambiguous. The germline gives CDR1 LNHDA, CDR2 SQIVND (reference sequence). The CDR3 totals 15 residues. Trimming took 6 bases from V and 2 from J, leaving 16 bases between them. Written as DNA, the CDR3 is TGTGCCAGTAGGGTCTATTCAGGATCTAACACTGAAGCTTTCTTT. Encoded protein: CASRVYSGSNTEAFF.

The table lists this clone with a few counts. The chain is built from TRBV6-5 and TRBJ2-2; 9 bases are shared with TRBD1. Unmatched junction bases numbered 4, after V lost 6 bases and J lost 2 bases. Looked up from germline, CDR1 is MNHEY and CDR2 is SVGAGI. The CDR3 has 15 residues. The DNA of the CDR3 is TGTGCCAGCAGCTGGGGACAGGGAAACACCGGGGAGCTGTTTTTT. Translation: CASSWGQGNTGELFF.

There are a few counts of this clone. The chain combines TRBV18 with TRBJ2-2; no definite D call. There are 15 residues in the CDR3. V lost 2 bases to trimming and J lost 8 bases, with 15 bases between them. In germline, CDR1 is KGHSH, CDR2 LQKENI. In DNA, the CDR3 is TGTGCCAGCTCACCAGACCCCAGGTCCAAGGGGGAGCTGTTTTTT. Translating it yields CASSPDPRSKGELFF. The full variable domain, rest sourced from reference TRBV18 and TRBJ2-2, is NAGVMQNPRHLVRRRGQEARLRCSPMKGHSHVYWYRQLPEEGLKFMVYLQKENIIDESGMPKERFSAEFPKEGPSILRIQQVVRGDSAAYFCASSPDPRSKGELFFGEGSRLTVL.

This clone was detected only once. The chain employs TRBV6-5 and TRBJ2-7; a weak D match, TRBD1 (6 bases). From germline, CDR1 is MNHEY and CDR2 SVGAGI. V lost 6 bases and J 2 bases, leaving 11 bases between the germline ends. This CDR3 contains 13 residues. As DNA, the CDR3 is TGTGCCAGCAGCCGTCACAGGGCCTACGAGCAGTACTTC. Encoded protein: CASSRHRAYEQYF.

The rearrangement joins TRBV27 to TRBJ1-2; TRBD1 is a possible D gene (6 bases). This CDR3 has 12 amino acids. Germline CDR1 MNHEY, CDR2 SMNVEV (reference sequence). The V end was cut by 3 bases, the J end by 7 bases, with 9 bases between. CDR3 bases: TGTGCCAGCAGTTTCACAGGGTCTGGCTACACCTTC. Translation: CASSFTGSGYTF.

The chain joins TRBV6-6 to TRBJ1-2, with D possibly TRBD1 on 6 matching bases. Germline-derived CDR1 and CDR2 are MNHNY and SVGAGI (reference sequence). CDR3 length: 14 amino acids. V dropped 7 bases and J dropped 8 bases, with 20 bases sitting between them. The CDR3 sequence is CASTQSGTLDGYTF. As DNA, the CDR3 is TGTGCCAGCACCCAATCCGGGACATTGGACGGCTACACCTTC.

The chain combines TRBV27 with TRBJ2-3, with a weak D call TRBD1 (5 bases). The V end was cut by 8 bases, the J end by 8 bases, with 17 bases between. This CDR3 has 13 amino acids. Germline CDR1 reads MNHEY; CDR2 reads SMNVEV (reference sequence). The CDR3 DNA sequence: TGTGCCAGCGGAGACAGCCTCCTGTCTACGCAGTATTTT. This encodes CASGDSLLSTQYF.

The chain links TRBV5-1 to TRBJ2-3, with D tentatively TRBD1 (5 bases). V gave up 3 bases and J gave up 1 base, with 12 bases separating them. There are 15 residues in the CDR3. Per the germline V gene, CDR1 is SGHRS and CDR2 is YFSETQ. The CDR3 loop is CASSSVTAGTDTQYF. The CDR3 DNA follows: TGCGCCAGCAGCTCGGTGACAGCCGGCACAGATACGCAGTATTTT.